This TCR beta chain was captured in a study of CD8+ T cells in alopecia areata. Study information: Patients given treatment had severity scored by the percentage of scalp area affected.

The study, taken as a whole, reports: Among the 100 top clones, expanded CD8+ clones, like scalp clonality, were significantly decreased by tofacitinib.

Treatment given: oral pan-JAK inhibitor, 5-10 mg twice daily. The authors extracted RNA and reverse transcribed it into cDNA as the sequencing template. Sequencing was performed with immunoSEQ multiplex PCR; in TCRdb, only in-frame clones are kept and a portion is missing. The sample has under 350,000 clones; over 45% are singletons. In regard to this clone: Its target is unknown.

Sequences were derived from CD4+ T cells sorted from blood, sampled at week 24, from a patient treated with tofacitinib. This receptor was taken from a human donor with alopecia areata.

The CDR3 here is CASSATGYGYTF. The CDR3, as DNA: TGTGCCAGCAGTGCAACAGGCTATGGCTACACCTTC. The chain is built from TRBV2 and TRBJ1-2; D possibly corresponds to TRBD1 (5 bases). V lost 4 bases to trimming and J lost 4 bases, with 7 bases between them. Germline V gives CDR1 SNHLY, CDR2 FYNNEI. This CDR3 is 12 amino acids long.